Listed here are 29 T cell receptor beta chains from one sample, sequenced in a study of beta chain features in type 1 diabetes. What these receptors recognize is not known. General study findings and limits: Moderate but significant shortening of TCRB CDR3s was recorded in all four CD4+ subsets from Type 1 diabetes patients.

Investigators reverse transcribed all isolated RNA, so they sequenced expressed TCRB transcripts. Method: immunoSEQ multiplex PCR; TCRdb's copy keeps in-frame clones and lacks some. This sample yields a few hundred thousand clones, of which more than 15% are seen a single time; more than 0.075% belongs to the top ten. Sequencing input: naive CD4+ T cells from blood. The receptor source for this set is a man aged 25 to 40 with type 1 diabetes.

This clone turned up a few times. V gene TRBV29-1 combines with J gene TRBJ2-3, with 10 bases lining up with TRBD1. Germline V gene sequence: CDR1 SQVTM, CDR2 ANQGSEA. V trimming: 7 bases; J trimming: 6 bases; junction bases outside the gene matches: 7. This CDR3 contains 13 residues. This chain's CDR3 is CSGDRGGTDTQYF. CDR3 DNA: TGCAGCGGGGACAGGGGTGGGACGGATACGCAGTATTTT.

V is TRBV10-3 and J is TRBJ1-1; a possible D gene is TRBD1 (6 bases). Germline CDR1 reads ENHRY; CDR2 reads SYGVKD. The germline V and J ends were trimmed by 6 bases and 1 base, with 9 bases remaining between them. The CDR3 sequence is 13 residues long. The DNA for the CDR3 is TGTGCCATCAGGGCAGGGGCGAACACTGAAGCTTTCTTT. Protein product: CAIRAGANTEAFF.

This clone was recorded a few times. The CDR3 sequence: CATSRDKGEQYF. The CDR3 DNA sequence: TGTGCCACCAGCAGAGATAAGGGCGAGCAGTACTTC. V is TRBV15 and J is TRBJ2-7; no definite D call. The V and J ends lost 0 bases and 6 bases respectively, with 6 bases between them. The CDR3 is made up of 12 amino acids. Germline loops: CDR1 LNHNV, CDR2 YYDKDF (reference sequence).

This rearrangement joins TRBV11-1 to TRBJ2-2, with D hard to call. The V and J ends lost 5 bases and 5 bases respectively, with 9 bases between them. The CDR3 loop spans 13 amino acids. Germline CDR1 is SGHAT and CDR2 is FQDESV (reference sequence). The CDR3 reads CASSLGVTGELFF. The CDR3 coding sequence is TGTGCCAGCAGCCTGGGTGTGACCGGGGAGCTGTTTTTT.

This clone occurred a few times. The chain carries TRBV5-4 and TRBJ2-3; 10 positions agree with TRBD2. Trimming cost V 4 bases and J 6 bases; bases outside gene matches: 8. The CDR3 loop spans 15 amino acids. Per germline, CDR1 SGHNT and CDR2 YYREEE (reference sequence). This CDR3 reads CASSKTSGSEDTQYF. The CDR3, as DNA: TGTGCCAGCAGCAAGACTAGCGGGTCGGAGGATACGCAGTATTTT.

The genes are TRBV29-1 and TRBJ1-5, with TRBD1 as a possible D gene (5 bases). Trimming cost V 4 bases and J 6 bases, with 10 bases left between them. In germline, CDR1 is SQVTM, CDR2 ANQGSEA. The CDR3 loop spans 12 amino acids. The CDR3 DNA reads TGCAGCGTTGGGGACTATCTTCAGCCCCAGCATTTT. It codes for CSVGDYLQPQHF.

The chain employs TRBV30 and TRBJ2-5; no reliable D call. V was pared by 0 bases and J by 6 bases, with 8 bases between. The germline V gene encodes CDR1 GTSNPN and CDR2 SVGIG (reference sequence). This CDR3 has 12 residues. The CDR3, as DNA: TGTGCCTGGAGTGTAGGCGGAAAGACCCAGTACTTC. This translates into CAWSVGGKTQYF.

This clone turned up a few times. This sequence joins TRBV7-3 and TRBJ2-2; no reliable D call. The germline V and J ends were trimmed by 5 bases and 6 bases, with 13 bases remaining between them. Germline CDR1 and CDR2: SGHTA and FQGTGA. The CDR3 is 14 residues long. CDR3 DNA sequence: TGTGCCAGCAGCCCCATTTTAGCTGCCGGGGAGCTGTTTTTT. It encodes CASSPILAAGELFF.

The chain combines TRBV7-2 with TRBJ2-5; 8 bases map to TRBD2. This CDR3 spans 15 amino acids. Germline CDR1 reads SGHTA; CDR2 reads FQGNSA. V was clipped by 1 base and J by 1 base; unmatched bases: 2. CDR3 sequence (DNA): TGTGCCAGCAGCTTAGGCCTAGCGGGCCAAGAGACCCAGTACTTC. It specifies CASSLGLAGQETQYF.

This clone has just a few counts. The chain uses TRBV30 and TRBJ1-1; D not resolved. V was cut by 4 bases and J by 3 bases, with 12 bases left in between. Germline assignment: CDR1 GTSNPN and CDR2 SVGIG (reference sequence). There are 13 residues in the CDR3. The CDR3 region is CAWTARADTEAFF. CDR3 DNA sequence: TGTGCCTGGACCGCAAGGGCGGACACTGAAGCTTTCTTT.

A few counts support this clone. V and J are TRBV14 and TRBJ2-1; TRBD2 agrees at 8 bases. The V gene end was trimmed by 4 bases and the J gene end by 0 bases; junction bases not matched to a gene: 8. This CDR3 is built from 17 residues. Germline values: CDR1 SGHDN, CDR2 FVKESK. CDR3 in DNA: TGTGCCAGCAGCCCCCGGGGGGGCGGGAGCTCCTACAATGAGCAGTTCTTC. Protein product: CASSPRGGGSSYNEQFF.

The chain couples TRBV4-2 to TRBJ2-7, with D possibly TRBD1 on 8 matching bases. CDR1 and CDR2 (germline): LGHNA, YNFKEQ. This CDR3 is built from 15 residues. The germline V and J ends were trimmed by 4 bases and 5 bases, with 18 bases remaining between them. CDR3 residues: CASSLQQGGMNEQYF. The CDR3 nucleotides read TGTGCCAGCAGCCTTCAACAGGGGGGGATGAACGAGCAGTACTTC.

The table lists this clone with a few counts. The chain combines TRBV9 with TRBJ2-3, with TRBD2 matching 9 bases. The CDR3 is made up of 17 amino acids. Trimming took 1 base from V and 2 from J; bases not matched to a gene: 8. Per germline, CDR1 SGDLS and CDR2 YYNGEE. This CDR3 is CASSVLGAGGHTDTQYF. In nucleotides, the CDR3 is TGTGCCAGCAGCGTATTGGGAGCGGGAGGACACACAGATACGCAGTATTTT.

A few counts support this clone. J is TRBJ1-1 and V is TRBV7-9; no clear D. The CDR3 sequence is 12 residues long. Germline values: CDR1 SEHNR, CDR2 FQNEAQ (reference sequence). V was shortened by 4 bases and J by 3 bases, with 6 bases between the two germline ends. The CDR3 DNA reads TGTGCCAGCAGCTCACTGGACACTGAAGCTTTCTTT. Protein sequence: CASSSLDTEAFF. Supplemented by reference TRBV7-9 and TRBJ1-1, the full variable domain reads DTGVSQNPRHKITKRGQNVTFRCDPISEHNRLYWYRQTLGQGPEFLTYFQNEAQLEKSRLLSDRFSAERPKGSFSTLEIQRTEQGDSAMYLCASSSLDTEAFFGQGTRLTVV.

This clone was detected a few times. CDR3 nucleotides: TGTGCCAGCAGCCCCGGCCTCGAGACCCAGTACTTC. It specifies CASSPGLETQYF. V is TRBV5-4 and J is TRBJ2-5; no reliable D call. The V and J ends lost 4 bases and 5 bases respectively, with 9 bases between them. Germline V gene data show CDR1 as SGHNT and CDR2 as YYREEE (reference sequence). The CDR3 is 12 residues long.

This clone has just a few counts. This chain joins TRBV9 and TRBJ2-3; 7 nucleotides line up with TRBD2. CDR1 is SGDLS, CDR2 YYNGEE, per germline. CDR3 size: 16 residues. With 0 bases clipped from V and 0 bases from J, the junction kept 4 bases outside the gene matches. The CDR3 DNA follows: TGTGCCAGCAGCGTAGTTGCGGGAGTGAGCACAGATACGCAGTATTTT. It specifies CASSVVAGVSTDTQYF.

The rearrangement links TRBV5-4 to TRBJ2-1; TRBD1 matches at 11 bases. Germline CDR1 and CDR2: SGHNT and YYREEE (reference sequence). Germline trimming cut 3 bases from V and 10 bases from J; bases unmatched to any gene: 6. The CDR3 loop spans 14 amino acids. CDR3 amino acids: CASSSGQGGSEQFF. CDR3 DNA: TGTGCCAGCAGCTCGGGACAGGGGGGGAGCGAGCAGTTCTTC.

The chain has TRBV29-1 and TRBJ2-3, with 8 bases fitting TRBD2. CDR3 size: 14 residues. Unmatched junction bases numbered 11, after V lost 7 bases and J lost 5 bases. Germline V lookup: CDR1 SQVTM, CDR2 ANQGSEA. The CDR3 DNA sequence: TGCAGCGGGATTCAAGCGGGAGCAGGAGATACGCAGTATTTT. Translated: CSGIQAGAGDTQYF.

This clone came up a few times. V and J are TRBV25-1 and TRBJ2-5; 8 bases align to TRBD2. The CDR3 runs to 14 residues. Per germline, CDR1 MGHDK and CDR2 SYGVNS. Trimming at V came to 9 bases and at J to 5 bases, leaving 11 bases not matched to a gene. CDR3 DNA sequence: TGTGCCAGTGGGGCGGGAGGCGGTCTTGAGACCCAGTACTTC. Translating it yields CASGAGGGLETQYF.

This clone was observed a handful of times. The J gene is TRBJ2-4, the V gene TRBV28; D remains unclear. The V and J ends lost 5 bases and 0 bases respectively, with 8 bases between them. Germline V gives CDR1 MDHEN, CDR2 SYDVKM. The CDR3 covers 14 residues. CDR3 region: CASSRVIAKNIQYF. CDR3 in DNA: TGTGCCAGCAGTAGGGTTATAGCCAAAAACATTCAGTACTTC. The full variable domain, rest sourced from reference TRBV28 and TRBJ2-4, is DVKVTQSSRYLVKRTGEKVFLECVQDMDHENMFWYRQDPGLGLRLIYFSYDVKMKEKGDIPEGYSVSREKKERFSLILESASTNQTSMYLCASSRVIAKNIQYFGAGTRLSVL.

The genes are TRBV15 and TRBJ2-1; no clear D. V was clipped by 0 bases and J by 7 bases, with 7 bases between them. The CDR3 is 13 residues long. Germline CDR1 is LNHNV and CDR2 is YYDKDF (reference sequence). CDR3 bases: TGTGCCACCAGCAGAGATCTCGAGAATGAGCAGTTCTTC. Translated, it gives CATSRDLENEQFF.

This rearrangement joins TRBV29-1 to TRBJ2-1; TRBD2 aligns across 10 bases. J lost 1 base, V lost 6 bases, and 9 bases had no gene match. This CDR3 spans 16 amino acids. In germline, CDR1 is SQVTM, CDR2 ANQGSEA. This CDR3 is CSVRSGRAVSYNEQFF. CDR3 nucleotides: TGCAGCGTGAGGAGCGGGAGGGCCGTTTCCTACAATGAGCAGTTCTTC.

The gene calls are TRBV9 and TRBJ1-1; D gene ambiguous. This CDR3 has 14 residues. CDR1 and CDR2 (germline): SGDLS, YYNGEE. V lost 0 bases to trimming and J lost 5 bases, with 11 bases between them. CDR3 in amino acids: CASSVDGMRTEAFF. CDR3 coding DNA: TGTGCCAGCAGCGTAGACGGTATGCGGACTGAAGCTTTCTTT.

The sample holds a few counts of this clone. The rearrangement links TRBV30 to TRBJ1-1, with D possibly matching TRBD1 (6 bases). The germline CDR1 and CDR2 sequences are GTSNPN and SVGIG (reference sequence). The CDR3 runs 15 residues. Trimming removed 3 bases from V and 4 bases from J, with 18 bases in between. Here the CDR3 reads CAWRRSATGFTEAFF. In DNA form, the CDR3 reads TGTGCCTGGAGGAGAAGCGCAACAGGGTTCACTGAAGCTTTCTTT.

This CDR3 is CSVHREPETEAFF. The DNA for the CDR3 is TGCAGCGTGCACAGGGAGCCGGAAACTGAAGCTTTCTTT. The chain links TRBV29-1 to TRBJ1-1; maybe TRBD1 (6 bases). V was cut by 6 bases and J by 5 bases, with 16 bases left in between. The CDR3 consists of 13 residues. Germline V CDR1 and CDR2: SQVTM, ANQGSEA.

The CDR3 DNA reads as TGCGCCAGCAGCCAGGTCGGGACGGCAAATCAGCCCCAGCATTTT. Its translation is CASSQVGTANQPQHF. V gene TRBV4-1 combines with J gene TRBJ1-5; TRBD1 might be the D (5 bases). Between the trimmed V and J ends, which lost 3 bases and 4 bases, there was a span of 13 bases. CDR1 is MGHRA and CDR2 is YSYEKL in the germline V gene. The CDR3 totals 15 residues.

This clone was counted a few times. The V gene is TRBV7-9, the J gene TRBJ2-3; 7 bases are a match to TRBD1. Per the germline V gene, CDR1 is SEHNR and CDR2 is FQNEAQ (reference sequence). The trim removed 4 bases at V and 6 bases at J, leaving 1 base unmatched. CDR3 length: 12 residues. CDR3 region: CASSSGQDTQYF. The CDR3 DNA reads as TGTGCCAGCAGCTCGGGACAGGATACGCAGTATTTT.

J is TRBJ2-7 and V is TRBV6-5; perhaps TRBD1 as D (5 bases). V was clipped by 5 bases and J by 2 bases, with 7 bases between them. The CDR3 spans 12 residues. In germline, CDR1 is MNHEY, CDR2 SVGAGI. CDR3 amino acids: CASSQTAYEQYF. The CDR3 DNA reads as TGTGCCAGCAGTCAGACAGCCTACGAGCAGTACTTC.

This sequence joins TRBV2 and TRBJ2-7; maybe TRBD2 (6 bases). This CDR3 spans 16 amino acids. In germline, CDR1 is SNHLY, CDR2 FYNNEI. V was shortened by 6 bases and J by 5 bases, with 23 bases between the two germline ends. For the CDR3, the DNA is TGTGCCAGCAGAAAATTTGGGGGAGGTGACTTTGACGAGCAGTACTTC. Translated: CASRKFGGGDFDEQYF. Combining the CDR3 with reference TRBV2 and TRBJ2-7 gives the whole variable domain EPEVTQTPSHQVTQMGQEVILRCVPISNHLYFYWYRQILGQKVEFLVSFYNNEISEKSEIFDDQFSVERPDGSNFTLKIRSTKLEDSAMYFCASRKFGGGDFDEQYFGPGTRLTVT.